This T cell receptor (beta chain) came from a study of glioma-infiltrating T cells after dendritic cell vaccination listed by TCRdb under 2016. Regarding the study in general: The cohort comprised roughly 15 glioblastoma patients from Phase I and II dendritic cell vaccination trials, 9 newly diagnosed and 6 with recurrent disease. Between about 2002 and 2013, patients were given autologous tumor lysate-pulsed dendritic cell vaccination. The vaccine was prepared from monocyte-derived dendritic cells that were cultured for seven days with IL-4 and GM-CSF and then pulsed overnight with autologous tumor lysate. Each patient got three intradermal injections of the dendritic cell vaccine, spaced at biweekly intervals, in the arm below the axilla. Deep sequencing of TCR beta CDR3 regions was used to quantify tumor-infiltrating lymphocyte content and compare tumor and blood repertoires in dendritic cell-vaccinated glioblastoma patients. Survival after dendritic cell vaccination was correlated with TCR sequencing metrics such as TIL content and the overlap between tumor and blood repertoires.

Notes on this clone: The antigen it recognizes is unknown. It has no much larger one-base neighbor in the sample; base qualities were not kept.

The immunoSEQ assay amplified TCRB CDR3 regions from 1.5 to 2.5 micrograms of genomic DNA, or from all available DNA when less than that amount was available. The multiplex PCR relied on 60 forward primers for TCR V beta segments and 13 reverse primers for J beta segments. To estimate reads per starting template, synthetic control templates were spiked into each sample at limiting dilution. The Illumina HiSeq System generated 87 bp sequencing reads. On the authors' methods: PCR and sequencing errors were removed by merging closely related sequences with a nearest neighbor algorithm. TCR overlap was defined as the percentage of unique tumor TCR beta sequences that were also present in the same patient's peripheral blood. TCRdb limited this immuneACCESS table to in-frame rearrangements with V and J called. A share of clones is missing; checked studies link under half to unresolved V genes, and the rest is unexplained. V and J calls and clone size are those listed in that table; D and trimming were worked out from the DNA. Present in this sample are 55,000 to 70,000 clones, around 83% of which were seen just once. About 10% of the sample belongs to the ten largest clones.

The research as a whole found: TCR clonality showed no direct relationship with survival, which suggests that a diverse polyclonal response may be important. The TCR overlap response model with three groups was called speculative and said to need prospective validation. After dendritic cell vaccination, a higher estimated pretreatment TIL content predicted longer time to progression and longer overall survival. The cohort was small and heterogeneous, few patients had complete blood and tumor sets, and even fewer had initial-recurrent tumor pairs.

Selection of patients required sufficient residual fresh-frozen tumor tissue and over two years of available survival data. None of the glioblastoma patients carried an isocitrate dehydrogenase mutation, although molecular status otherwise varied. PBMC were collected before vaccination, two weeks after the third vaccination, and at tumor progression if progression occurred. The Qiagen DNeasy Blood extraction Kit was used for extraction of genomic DNA. The TCR was taken from a human donor with glioblastoma. Sequenced material: blood, taken before dendritic cell vaccination.

CDR3 protein: CASSLWQGGTEAFF. The nucleotide sequence is TGTGCCAGCAGTTTATGGCAGGGAGGAACTGAAGCTTTCTTT. This sequence uses TRBV28 and TRBJ1-1; TRBD1 could be the D gene, as 5 bases match. The CDR3 spans 14 residues, from the cysteine through the phenylalanine. The kept DNA is CDR3 alone, 42 bases in frame from the first base. The trim is 0 bases for V and 5 bases for J, with a gap of 10 bases between the germline ends. The germline V gene encodes CDR1 MDHEN and CDR2 SYDVKM.